This entry lists 21 T cell receptor beta chains sequenced from one sample in a study of T cells in Graves' hyperthyroidism and ophthalmopathy. TCR beta CDR3 regions were amplified from RNA transcripts. An initial round of RT-PCR targeting the TCR CDR3 relied on the HTBI primer set. Via MiXCR, TCRdb re-called the multiplex PCR reads, giving one row per CDR3 protein. Here the sample spans 300,000 to 350,000 distinct CDR3 sequences, about 20% being singletons. The sequenced sample was blood. Source of these receptors: a woman aged 50 to 60 with Graves' hyperthyroidism.

The chain recombines TRBV7-3 with TRBJ2-1, with 7 bases lining up with TRBD2. With 2 bases clipped from V and 3 bases from J, the junction kept 4 bases outside the gene matches. CDR1 and CDR2 from the germline V gene are SGHTA and FQGTGA. The CDR3 has 15 amino acids. CDR3 nucleotide sequence: TGTGCCAGCAGCTTATCGGGGGGAATCTACAATGAGCAGTTCTTC. Translated, it gives CASSLSGGIYNEQFF. The full variable domain, rest sourced from reference TRBV7-3 and TRBJ2-1, is GAGVSQTPSNKVTEKGKYVELRCDPISGHTALYWYRQSLGQGPEFLIYFQGTGAADDSGLPNDRFFAVRPEGSVSTLKIQRTERGDSAVYLCASSLSGGIYNEQFFGPGTRLTVL.

This clonotype was observed at least ten times. The chain has TRBV14 and TRBJ2-1; D call uncertain. Germline V gene lookup returns CDR1 SGHDN and CDR2 FVKESK. V was clipped by 0 bases and J by 5 bases, with 8 bases between them. The CDR3 is made up of 14 amino acids. CDR3 in DNA: TGTGCCAGCAGCCAAGATATCAGCAACAATGAGCAGTTCTTC. Translated: CASSQDISNNEQFF. The variable domain in full, with the rest retrieved from reference TRBV14 and TRBJ2-1, is EAGVTQFPSHSVIEKGQTVTLRCDPISGHDNLYWYRRVMGKEIKFLLHFVKESKQDESGMPNNRFLAERTGGTYSTLKVQPAELEDSGVYFCASSQDISNNEQFFGPGTRLTVL.

This clonotype was recorded many times. The CDR3 DNA follows: TGTGCCAGCAGGGGGACTAGCGGGACGAACACCGGGGAGCTGTTTTTT. As protein: CASRGTSGTNTGELFF. The chain has TRBV12-3 or TRBV12-4 and TRBJ2-2; 13 bases agree with TRBD2. V lost 6 bases to trimming and J lost 0 bases; unmatched junction nucleotides: 1. The CDR3 has 16 amino acids.

This clonotype was recorded at least ten times. The V and J genes are TRBV2 and TRBJ1-2; 8 bases align to TRBD1. V shed 6 bases, J shed 4 bases, and the junction held 13 bases outside the gene matches. This CDR3 contains 16 residues. CDR1 is SNHLY, CDR2 FYNNEI, per germline. The CDR3 reads CASRGDRNTASYGYTF. CDR3 in DNA: TGTGCCAGCAGGGGGGACAGGAACACGGCCTCCTATGGCTACACCTTC.

This chain uses TRBV27 with TRBJ1-2; perhaps TRBD1 as D (5 bases). CDR1 MNHEY and CDR2 SMNVEV come from the germline V gene (reference sequence). V lost 0 bases to trimming and J lost 1 base, with 9 bases between them. The length of the CDR3 is 15 residues. CDR3 DNA sequence: TGTGCCAGCAGTTTATCGGGGACTTATAACTATGGCTACACCTTC. Protein product: CASSLSGTYNYGYTF.

This clonotype was found many times. The chain's CDR3 is CASSWTGSSYEQYF. In nucleotides, the CDR3 is TGTGCCAGCAGTTGGACAGGGAGCTCCTACGAGCAGTACTTC. The chain joins TRBV28 to TRBJ2-7; 8 bases are shared with TRBD1. V lost 4 bases, J lost 0 bases, and 2 bases stayed unmatched. CDR1 and CDR2 (germline): MDHEN, SYDVKM. The CDR3 has 14 residues.

The sample holds one count of this clonotype. This chain connects TRBV6-1 to TRBJ1-5; no definite D call. CDR3 length: 17 residues. Germline assignment: CDR1 MNHNS and CDR2 SASEGT. V gave up 5 bases and J gave up 0 bases, with 17 bases separating them. CDR3 nucleotides: TGTGCCAGCAGTCTCCACCCCCCTGGGAATAGCAATCAGCCCCAGCATTTT. It is translated as CASSLHPPGNSNQPQHF.

This clonotype was detected only a few times. The chain links TRBV28 to TRBJ2-4; D is tentatively TRBD1 or TRBD2 (5 bases each). CDR3 length equals 14 residues. V lost 5 bases to trimming and J lost 0 bases, with 8 bases between them. Germline V gives CDR1 MDHEN, CDR2 SYDVKM. The CDR3 loop reads CASSVGTAKNIQYF. CDR3 coding DNA: TGTGCCAGCAGTGTCGGGACAGCCAAAAACATTCAGTACTTC.

This clonotype was counted only a few times. The rearrangement joins TRBV12-3 or TRBV12-4 to TRBJ2-5; TRBD1 matches 9 bases. The trim removed 2 bases at V and 0 bases at J, leaving 13 bases unmatched. The CDR3 has 19 residues. CDR3 coding DNA: TGTGCCAGCAGTTTATTTGAGTTAAACTGGACAGGGGACCAAGAGACCCAGTACTTC. Amino acid sequence: CASSLFELNWTGDQETQYF.

There are a few counts of this clonotype. The chain links TRBV20-1 to TRBJ2-7; 8 bases map to TRBD2. V lost 5 bases to trimming and J lost 1 base; unmatched junction nucleotides: 10. Germline loops: CDR1 DFQATT, CDR2 SNEGSKA (reference sequence). The CDR3 totals 15 residues. DNA of the CDR3: TGCAGTGCTGGAGCCGCGGTAGCGGGGTCCTACGAGCAGTACTTC. Its protein product is CSAGAAVAGSYEQYF.

The chain employs TRBV20-1 and TRBJ2-6; D unresolved. The CDR3 contains 14 residues. The V end lost 5 bases, the J end lost 2 bases, and 10 bases lay between the germline ends. Germline CDR1 reads DFQATT; CDR2 reads SNEGSKA (reference sequence). CDR3 in DNA: TGCAGTGCTGGCGGTGGACCTGGGGCCAACGTCCTGACTTTC. Protein sequence: CSAGGGPGANVLTF.

The chain carries TRBV4-1 and TRBJ2-7, with D possibly being TRBD1 or TRBD2 (5 bases each). CDR1 is MGHRA, CDR2 YSYEKL, per germline. V was clipped by 1 base and J by 5 bases, with 18 bases between them. The CDR3 loop spans 16 amino acids. CDR3 in amino acids: CASSQVKGSMSNEQYF. The CDR3 nucleotides read TGCGCCAGCAGCCAAGTAAAGGGGAGTATGAGTAACGAGCAGTACTTC.

V gene TRBV3-1 combines with J gene TRBJ2-1; a possible D gene is TRBD1 (5 bases). The CDR3 length is 18 residues. Germline values: CDR1 LGHDT, CDR2 YNNKEL (reference sequence). V was cut by 1 base and J by 8 bases, with 24 bases left in between. CDR3 residues: CASSQGQGITALLDEQFF. The CDR3 bases are TGTGCCAGCAGCCAAGGCCAGGGTATTACGGCGTTACTCGATGAGCAGTTCTTC.

This clonotype was picked up many times. This chain uses TRBV28 with TRBJ1-2, with 9 bases identical to TRBD1. The CDR3 contains 14 residues. CDR1 MDHEN and CDR2 SYDVKM come from the germline V gene. Unmatched junction bases numbered 5, after V lost 6 bases and J lost 3 bases. The CDR3 DNA sequence: TGTGCCAGCAGGGGACAGGGTGGTGACTATGGCTACACCTTC. Translated: CASRGQGGDYGYTF.

J is TRBJ2-3 and V is TRBV19, with TRBD1 matching 8 bases. Germline trimming cut 2 bases from V and 0 bases from J; bases unmatched to any gene: 7. Germline values: CDR1 LNHDA, CDR2 SQIVND (reference sequence). The CDR3 loop spans 17 amino acids. The CDR3 protein is CASSIIAGQGSTDTQYF. The CDR3 region has the DNA TGTGCCAGTAGTATAATCGCTGGACAGGGTAGCACAGATACGCAGTATTTT.

This clonotype appeared many times. The rearrangement joins TRBV9 to TRBJ1-2, with a tentative D call TRBD1 (5 bases). Germline V gene sequence: CDR1 SGDLS, CDR2 YYNGEE. CDR3 length: 14 amino acids. V was pared by 4 bases and J by 5 bases, with 15 bases between. CDR3 bases: TGTGCCAGCAGCCCCGCGGGGCAGGAGTATGGCTACACCTTC. It encodes CASSPAGQEYGYTF.

This clonotype was seen only a few times. The chain is built from TRBV6-1 and TRBJ2-7, with D maybe TRBD1 (5 bases). V was trimmed by 3 bases and J by 3 bases, leaving 15 bases between them. Germline-derived CDR1 and CDR2 are MNHNS and SASEGT. There are 15 residues in the CDR3. CDR3 coding DNA: TGTGCCAGCAGTGAGGGTTCGGCAGGGCTCTACGAGCAGTACTTC. As protein: CASSEGSAGLYEQYF.

The chain combines TRBV19 with TRBJ2-4; maybe TRBD1 (6 bases). Germline loops: CDR1 LNHDA, CDR2 SQIVND (reference sequence). This CDR3 comprises 14 residues. V lost 2 bases, J lost 10 bases, and 15 bases lay in between. The CDR3 DNA is TGTGCCAGTAGTATATCACAGGGCCCGGGGATTCAGTACTTC. Translation gives CASSISQGPGIQYF.

This clonotype was observed at least ten times. J is TRBJ2-1 and V is TRBV11-3; 14 bases line up with TRBD2. Trimming cost V 4 bases and J 8 bases; bases outside gene matches: 7. CDR3 length: 16 amino acids. Per germline, CDR1 SGHNT and CDR2 YENEEA. CDR3 amino acids: CASSSGTSGSLDEQFF. The CDR3 DNA follows: TGTGCCAGCAGCTCGGGGACTAGCGGGAGTTTGGATGAGCAGTTCTTC.

This clonotype was seen a few times. The chain carries TRBV28 and TRBJ2-2; D unclear. The V gene lost 3 bases and the J gene lost 12 bases, with 14 bases spanning the gap. The CDR3 spans 13 residues. From germline, CDR1 is MDHEN and CDR2 SYDVKM. The CDR3 loop is CASSLRPPRKLFF. The CDR3 region has the DNA TGTGCCAGCAGTTTGCGCCCCCCAAGGAAGCTGTTTTTT. Supplemented by reference TRBV28 and TRBJ2-2, the full variable domain reads DVKVTQSSRYLVKRTGEKVFLECVQDMDHENMFWYRQDPGLGLRLIYFSYDVKMKEKGDIPEGYSVSREKKERFSLILESASTNQTSMYLCASSLRPPRKLFFGEGSRLTVL.

This clonotype has only a few counts. V gene TRBV6-1 combines with J gene TRBJ2-7; D might be TRBD2 (7 bases). V was trimmed by 0 bases and J by 3 bases, leaving 15 bases between them. The CDR3 has 16 amino acids. Germline V gene data show CDR1 as MNHNS and CDR2 as SASEGT. CDR3 region: CASSEAGRAGDYEQYV. The CDR3 DNA follows: TGTGCCAGCAGTGAAGCTGGGAGGGCAGGGGACTACGAGCAGTACGTC.